The T cell receptor beta chain under discussion was sequenced for a study of blood T cell repertoires in COVID-19. Study information: There were acute and convalescent COVID-19 samples, and they came from the United States, Italy and Spain. The cDNA or gDNA used as material had been derived from T cells, B-cell-depleted T cells, or PBMCs.

This clone was detected only once. Under the authors' procedure: Amplified reference gene primers provided the basis for estimating nucleated cell counts. Produced via immunoSEQ multiplex PCR; TCRdb's table is partial and in-frame only. From that table come the V and J calls and clone size; the DNA was used to work out D and trimming. The top ten hold over 12% of the sample, which has 95,000 to 110,000 clones, about 90% seen once. From germline, CDR1 is SGHRS and CDR2 YFSETQ. The CDR3 totals 14 residues. V lost 3 bases to trimming and J lost 8 bases, with 14 bases between them. Specimen: peripheral blood. This chain connects TRBV5-1 to TRBJ2-2; TRBD1 is a possible D gene (5 bases). The receptor was derived from a man aged 45-65 years with acute or convalescent COVID-19. In DNA, the CDR3 is TGCGCCAGCAGCTGGGGCCCATCCGAAGGGGAGCTGTTTTTT. Translating gives CASSWGPSEGELFF.